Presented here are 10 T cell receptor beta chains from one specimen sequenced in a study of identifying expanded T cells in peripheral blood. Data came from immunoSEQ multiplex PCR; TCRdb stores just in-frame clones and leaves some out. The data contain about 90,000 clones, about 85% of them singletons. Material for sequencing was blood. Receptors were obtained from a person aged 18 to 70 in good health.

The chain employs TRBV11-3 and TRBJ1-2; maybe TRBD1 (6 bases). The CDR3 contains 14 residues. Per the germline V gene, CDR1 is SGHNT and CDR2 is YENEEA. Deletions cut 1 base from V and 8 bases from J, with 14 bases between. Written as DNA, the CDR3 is TGTGCCAGCAGCTTAGTAGCAGGGGCAGGAGGCTACACCTTC. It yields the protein CASSLVAGAGGYTF.

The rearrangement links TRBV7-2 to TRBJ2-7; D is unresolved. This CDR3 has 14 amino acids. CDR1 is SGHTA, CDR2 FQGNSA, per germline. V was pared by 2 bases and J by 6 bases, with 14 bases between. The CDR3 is CASSLSPIALEQYF. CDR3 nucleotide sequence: TGTGCCAGCAGCTTATCCCCCATAGCCCTCGAGCAGTACTTC.

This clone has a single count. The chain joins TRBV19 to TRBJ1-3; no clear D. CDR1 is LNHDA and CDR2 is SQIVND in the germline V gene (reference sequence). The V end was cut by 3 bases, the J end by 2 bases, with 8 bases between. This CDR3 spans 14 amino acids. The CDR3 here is CASSMMVTGNTIYF. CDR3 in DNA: TGTGCCAGTAGTATGATGGTTACTGGAAACACCATATATTTT.

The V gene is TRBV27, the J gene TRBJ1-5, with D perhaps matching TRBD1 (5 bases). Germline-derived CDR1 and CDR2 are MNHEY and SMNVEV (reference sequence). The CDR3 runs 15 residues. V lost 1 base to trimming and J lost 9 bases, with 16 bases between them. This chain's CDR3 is CASSLFLGVGVPQHF. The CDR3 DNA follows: TGTGCCAGCAGTTTATTTTTGGGGGTCGGGGTGCCCCAGCATTTT.

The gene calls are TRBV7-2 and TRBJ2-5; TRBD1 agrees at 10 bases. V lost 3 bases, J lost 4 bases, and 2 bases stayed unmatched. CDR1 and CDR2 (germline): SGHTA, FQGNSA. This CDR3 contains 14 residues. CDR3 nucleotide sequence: TGTGCCAGCAGCTTGGACAGGGGGAGAGAGACCCAGTACTTC. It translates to CASSLDRGRETQYF.

The CDR3 nucleotides are TGTGCCACCAGCAGAAAAGGGGATACGCAGTATTTT. It specifies CATSRKGDTQYF. This chain joins TRBV15 and TRBJ2-3, with D unresolved. CDR1 is LNHNV, CDR2 YYDKDF, per germline (reference sequence). CDR3 length: 12 amino acids. Trimming stripped 2 bases from V and 6 bases from J, with 6 bases between.

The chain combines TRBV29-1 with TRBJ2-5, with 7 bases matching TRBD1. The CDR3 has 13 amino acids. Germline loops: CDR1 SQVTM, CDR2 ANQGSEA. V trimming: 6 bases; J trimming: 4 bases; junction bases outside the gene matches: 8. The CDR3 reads CSVVQGLRETQYF. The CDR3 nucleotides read TGCAGCGTCGTACAGGGGCTCCGAGAGACCCAGTACTTC.

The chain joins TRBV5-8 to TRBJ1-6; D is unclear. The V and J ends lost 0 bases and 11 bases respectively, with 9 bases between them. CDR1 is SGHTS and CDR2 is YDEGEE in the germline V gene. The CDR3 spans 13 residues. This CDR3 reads CASSLVEGPPLHF. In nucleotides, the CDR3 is TGTGCCAGCAGCTTGGTCGAGGGTCCACCCCTCCACTTT. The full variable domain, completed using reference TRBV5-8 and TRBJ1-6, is EAGVTQSPTHLIKTRGQQATLRCSPISGHTSVYWYQQALGLGLQFLLWYDEGEERNRGNFPPRFSGRQFPNYSSELNVNALELEDSALYLCASSLVEGPPLHFGNGTRLTVT.

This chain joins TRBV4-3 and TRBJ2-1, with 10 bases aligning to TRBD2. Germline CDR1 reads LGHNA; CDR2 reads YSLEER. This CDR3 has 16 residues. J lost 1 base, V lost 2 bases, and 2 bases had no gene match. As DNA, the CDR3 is TGCGCCAGCAGCCAAAGCGGGGGGGGATCCTACAATGAGCAGTTCTTC. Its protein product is CASSQSGGGSYNEQFF.

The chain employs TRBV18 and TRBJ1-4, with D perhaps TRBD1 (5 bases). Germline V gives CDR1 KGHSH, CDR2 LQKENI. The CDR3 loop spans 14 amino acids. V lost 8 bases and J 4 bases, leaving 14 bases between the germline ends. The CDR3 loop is CASARGALNEKLFF. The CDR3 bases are TGTGCCAGCGCGAGAGGGGCACTTAATGAAAAACTGTTTTTT.